This T cell receptor (beta chain) was identified during a study of T cells in localized non-small cell lung cancer. The method was immunoSEQ multiplex PCR; TCRdb's version includes in-frame clones alone and lacks a portion of them. The sample includes 20,000 to 30,000 clones, more than 85% of them seen just once. Germline lookup yields CDR1 SNHLY and CDR2 FYNNEI. The CDR3 runs 14 residues. Trimming pared 6 bases from V and 2 bases from J, leaving 10 bases between. This specimen consisted of peripheral blood, obtained before any cancer treatment. The chain couples TRBV2 to TRBJ2-2, with D uncertain. The TCR sequence derives from a woman aged 35 to 75 with stage I lung adenocarcinoma. The CDR3 sequence is CASRPRINTGELFF. CDR3 sequence (DNA): TGTGCCAGCAGGCCCCGGATAAACACCGGGGAGCTGTTTTTT.